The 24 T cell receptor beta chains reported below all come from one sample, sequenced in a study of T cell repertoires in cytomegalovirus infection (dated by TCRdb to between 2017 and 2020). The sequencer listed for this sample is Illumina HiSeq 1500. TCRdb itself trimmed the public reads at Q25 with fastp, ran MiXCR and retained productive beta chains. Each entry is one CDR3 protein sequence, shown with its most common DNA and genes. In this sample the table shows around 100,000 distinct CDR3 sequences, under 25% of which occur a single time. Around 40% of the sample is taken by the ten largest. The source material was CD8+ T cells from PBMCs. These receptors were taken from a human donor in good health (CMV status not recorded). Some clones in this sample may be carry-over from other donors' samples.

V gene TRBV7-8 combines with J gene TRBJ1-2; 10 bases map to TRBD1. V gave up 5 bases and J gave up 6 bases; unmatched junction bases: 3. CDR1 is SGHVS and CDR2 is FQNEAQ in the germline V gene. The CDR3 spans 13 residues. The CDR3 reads CASSHGQGDGYTF. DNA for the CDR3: TGTGCCAGCAGCCACGGACAGGGGGATGGCTACACCTTC.

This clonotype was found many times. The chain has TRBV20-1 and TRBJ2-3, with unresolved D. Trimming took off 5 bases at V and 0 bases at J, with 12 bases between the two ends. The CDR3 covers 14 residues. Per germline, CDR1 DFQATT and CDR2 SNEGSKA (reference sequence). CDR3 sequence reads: CSAHLQSSTDTQYF. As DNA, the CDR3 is TGCAGTGCTCATCTGCAGTCAAGCACAGATACGCAGTATTTT.

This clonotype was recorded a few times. The CDR3 region is CASSVDGKLAAYNEQFF. The CDR3 DNA follows: TGTGCCAGCAGTGTGGACGGTAAACTAGCAGCCTACAATGAGCAGTTCTTC. The chain links TRBV12-3 or TRBV12-4 to TRBJ2-1, with D perhaps matching TRBD2 (6 bases). The CDR3 runs to 17 residues. The V end was cut by 5 bases, the J end by 2 bases, with 19 bases between.

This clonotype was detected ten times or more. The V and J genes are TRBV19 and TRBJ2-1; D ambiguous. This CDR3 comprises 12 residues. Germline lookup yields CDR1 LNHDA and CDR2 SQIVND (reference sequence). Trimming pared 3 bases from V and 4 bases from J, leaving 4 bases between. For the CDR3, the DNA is TGTGCCAGTAGTATTGGATACAATGAGCAGTTCTTC. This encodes CASSIGYNEQFF. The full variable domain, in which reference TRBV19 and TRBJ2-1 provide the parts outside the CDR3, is DGGITQSPKYLFRKEGQNVTLSCEQNLNHDAMYWYRQDPGQGLRLIYYSQIVNDFQKGDIAEGYSVSREKKESFPLTVTSAQKNPTAFYLCASSIGYNEQFFGPGTRLTVL.

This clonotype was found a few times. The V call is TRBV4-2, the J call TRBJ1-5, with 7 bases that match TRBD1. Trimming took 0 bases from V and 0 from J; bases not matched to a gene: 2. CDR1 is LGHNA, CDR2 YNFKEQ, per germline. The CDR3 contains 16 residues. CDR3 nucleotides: TGTGCCAGCAGCCAAGAGACAGGGAGTAGCAATCAGCCCCAGCATTTT. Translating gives CASSQETGSSNQPQHF.

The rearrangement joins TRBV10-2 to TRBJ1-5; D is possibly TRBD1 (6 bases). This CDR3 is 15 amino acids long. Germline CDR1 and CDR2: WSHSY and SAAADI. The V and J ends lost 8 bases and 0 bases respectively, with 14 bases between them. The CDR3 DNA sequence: TGCGCCAGCTGGATGGACAGAAATAGCAATCAGCCCCAGCATTTT. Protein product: CASWMDRNSNQPQHF.

This CDR3 is CASSFPQGRTETQYF. The CDR3 region has the DNA TGTGCCAGCAGCTTCCCCCAAGGGCGGACGGAGACCCAGTACTTC. The chain employs TRBV7-2 and TRBJ2-5, with D unclear. CDR1 and CDR2 from the germline V gene are SGHTA and FQGNSA. This CDR3 is built from 15 residues. Trimming cost V 3 bases and J 5 bases, with 16 bases left between them.

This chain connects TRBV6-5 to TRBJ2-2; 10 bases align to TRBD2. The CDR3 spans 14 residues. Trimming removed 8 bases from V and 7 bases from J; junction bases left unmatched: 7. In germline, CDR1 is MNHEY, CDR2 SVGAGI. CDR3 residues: CASLKRGGLGELFF. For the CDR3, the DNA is TGTGCCAGCCTAAAGCGGGGGGGCCTCGGGGAGCTGTTTTTT.

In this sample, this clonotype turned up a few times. The CDR3 nucleotides are TGTGCCATCAGTGAGTCGATCCTCTCAAAGAAGGATACGCAGTATTTT. Amino acids: CAISESILSKKDTQYF. The chain uses TRBV10-3 and TRBJ2-3; D is unresolved. CDR1 and CDR2 (germline): ENHRY, SYGVKD. Trimming cost V 0 bases and J 6 bases, with 16 bases left between them. The CDR3 is 16 amino acids.

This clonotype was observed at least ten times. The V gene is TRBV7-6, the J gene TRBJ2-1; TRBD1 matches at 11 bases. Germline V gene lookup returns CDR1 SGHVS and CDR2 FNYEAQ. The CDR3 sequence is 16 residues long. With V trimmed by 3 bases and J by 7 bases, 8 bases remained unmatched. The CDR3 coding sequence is TGTGCCAGCAGCTTGCCCCGGGACAGGGGGACAAATGAGCAGTTCTTC. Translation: CASSLPRDRGTNEQFF.

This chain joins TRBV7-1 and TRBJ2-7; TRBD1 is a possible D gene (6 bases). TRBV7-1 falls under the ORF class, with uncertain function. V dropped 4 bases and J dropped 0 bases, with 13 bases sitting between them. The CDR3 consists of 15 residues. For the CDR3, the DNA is TGTGCCAGCAGCTGCCTGGACAGTCGCTCCTACGAGCAGTACTTC. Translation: CASSCLDSRSYEQYF.

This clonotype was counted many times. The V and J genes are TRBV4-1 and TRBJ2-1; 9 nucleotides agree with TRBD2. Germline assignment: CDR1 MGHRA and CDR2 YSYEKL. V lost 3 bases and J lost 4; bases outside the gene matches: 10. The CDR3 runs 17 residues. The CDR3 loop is CASSQSQGTSKYNEQFF. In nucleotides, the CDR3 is TGCGCCAGCAGCCAGTCACAAGGGACTAGCAAGTACAATGAGCAGTTCTTC.

CDR3 nucleotide sequence: TGTGCCAGCAGACGTGTCTCGTCTAACGAGCAGTACTTC. Encoded protein: CASRRVSSNEQYF. V and J are TRBV7-9 and TRBJ2-7, with D hard to call. Germline V lookup: CDR1 SEHNR, CDR2 FQNEAQ (reference sequence). The V end was cut by 6 bases, the J end by 5 bases, with 14 bases between. The CDR3 consists of 13 residues.

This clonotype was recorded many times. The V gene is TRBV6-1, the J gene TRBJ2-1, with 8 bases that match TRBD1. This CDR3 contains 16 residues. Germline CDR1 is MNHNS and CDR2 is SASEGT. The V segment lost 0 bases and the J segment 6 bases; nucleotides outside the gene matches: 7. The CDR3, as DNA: TGTGCCAGCAGTGAAGCGCCCAGGGGGCTTGGCAATGAGCAGTTCTTC. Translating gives CASSEAPRGLGNEQFF.

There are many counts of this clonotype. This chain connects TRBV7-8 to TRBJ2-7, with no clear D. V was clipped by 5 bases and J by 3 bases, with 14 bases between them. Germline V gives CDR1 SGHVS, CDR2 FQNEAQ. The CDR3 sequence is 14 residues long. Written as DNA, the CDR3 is TGTGCCAGCAGCCTCCCCGACCGACTCTACGAGCAGTACTTC. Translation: CASSLPDRLYEQYF.

The CDR3, as DNA: TGTGCCAGCAGCTTAGCGGGGGGGCCCTACAATGAGCAGTTCTTC. Its protein product is CASSLAGGPYNEQFF. V is TRBV27 and J is TRBJ2-1; 11 bases line up with TRBD2. Trimming cost V 6 bases and J 2 bases; bases outside gene matches: 3. The CDR3 has 15 residues. Germline loops: CDR1 MNHEY, CDR2 SMNVEV (reference sequence).

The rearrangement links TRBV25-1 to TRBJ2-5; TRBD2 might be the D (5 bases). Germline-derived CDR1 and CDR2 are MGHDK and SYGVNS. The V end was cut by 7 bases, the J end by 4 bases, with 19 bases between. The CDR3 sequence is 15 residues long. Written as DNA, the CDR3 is TGTGCCAGCAACAACGTAGGGAGCTTGGGAGAGACCCAGTACTTC. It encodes CASNNVGSLGETQYF.

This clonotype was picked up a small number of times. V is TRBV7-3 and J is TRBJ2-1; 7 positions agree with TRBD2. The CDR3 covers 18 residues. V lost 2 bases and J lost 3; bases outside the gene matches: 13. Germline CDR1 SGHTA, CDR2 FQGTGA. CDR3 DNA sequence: TGTGCCAGCAGCTTAGGTACGGAGGACGGGGGGAACTACAATGAGCAGTTCTTC. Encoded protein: CASSLGTEDGGNYNEQFF.

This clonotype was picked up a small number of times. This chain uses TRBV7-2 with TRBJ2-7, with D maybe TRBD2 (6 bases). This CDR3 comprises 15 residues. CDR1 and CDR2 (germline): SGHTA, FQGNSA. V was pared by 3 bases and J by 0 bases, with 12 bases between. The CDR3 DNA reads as TGTGCCAGCAGCTTGGAGTGGGACTCCTCCTACGAGCAGTACTTC. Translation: CASSLEWDSSYEQYF.

Here the CDR3 DNA reads TGCGCCAGCAGCCAAGATCGCTGGGCTCTGACCTACGAGCAGTACTTC. This encodes CASSQDRWALTYEQYF. The genes are TRBV4-3 and TRBJ2-7; no definite D call. This CDR3 spans 16 amino acids. The germline V gene has CDR1 LGHNA and CDR2 YSLEER. V dropped 0 bases and J dropped 2 bases, with 14 bases sitting between them.

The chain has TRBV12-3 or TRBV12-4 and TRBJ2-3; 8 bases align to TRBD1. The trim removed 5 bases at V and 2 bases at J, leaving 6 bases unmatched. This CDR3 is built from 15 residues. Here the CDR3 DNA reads TGTGCCAGCAGTGACAGGGGAGACTACACAGATACGCAGTATTTT. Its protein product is CASSDRGDYTDTQYF.

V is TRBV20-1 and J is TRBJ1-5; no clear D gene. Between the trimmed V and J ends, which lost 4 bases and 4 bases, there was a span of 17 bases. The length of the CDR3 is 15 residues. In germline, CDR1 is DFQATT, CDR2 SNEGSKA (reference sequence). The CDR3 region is CSATDGRILNQPQHF. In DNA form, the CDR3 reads TGCAGTGCTACTGACGGGCGGATACTTAATCAGCCCCAGCATTTT.

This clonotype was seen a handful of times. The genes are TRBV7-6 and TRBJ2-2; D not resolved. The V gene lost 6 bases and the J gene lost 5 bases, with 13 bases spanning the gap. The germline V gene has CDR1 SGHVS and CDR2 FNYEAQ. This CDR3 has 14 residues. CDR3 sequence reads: CASSPTGPTGELFF. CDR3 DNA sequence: TGTGCCAGCAGTCCTACCGGGCCAACCGGGGAGCTGTTTTTT.

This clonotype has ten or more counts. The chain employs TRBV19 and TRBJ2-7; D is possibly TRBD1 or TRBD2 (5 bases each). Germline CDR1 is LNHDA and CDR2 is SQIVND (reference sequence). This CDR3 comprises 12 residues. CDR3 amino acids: CATRGGQWEQYF. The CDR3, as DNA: TGTGCAACGAGGGGCGGACAATGGGAGCAGTACTTC.